This TCR beta chain is from a study of blood T cell repertoires in COVID-19. Study-wide context: The United States, Italy and Spain provided the acute and convalescent COVID-19 samples.

Original processing methods: For nucleated cells, counts were estimated from reference gene primer amplification. TCRdb's copy holds only in-frame clones and misses some; the assay was immunoSEQ multiplex PCR. From that table come the V and J calls and clone size; the DNA was used to work out D and trimming. The table has about 350,000 clones, about nine tenths seen once. The cohort comprised adults aged 18 to 89 years residing in around 25 US areas. Cohorts were assigned according to the clinical history that participants reported. The V gene's germline CDR1 is KGHSH and CDR2 LQKENI. The CDR3 totals 15 residues. V shed 3 bases, J shed 1 base, and the junction held 4 bases outside the gene matches.

This chain connects TRBV18 to TRBJ2-3; TRBD2 agrees at 7 bases. Sequences were obtained from PBMCs or T cells enriched from blood (not recorded which). The sequence came from a woman between 25 and 40 years old who had been exposed to COVID-19. The CDR3 reads CASSPLAERTDTQYF. The CDR3 region has the DNA TGTGCCAGCTCACCCCTAGCGGAGCGCACAGATACGCAGTATTTT. Using reference TRBV18 and TRBJ2-3 for the parts outside the CDR3, the full variable domain is NAGVMQNPRHLVRRRGQEARLRCSPMKGHSHVYWYRQLPEEGLKFMVYLQKENIIDESGMPKERFSAEFPKEGPSILRIQQVVRGDSAAYFCASSPLAERTDTQYFGPGTRLTVL.